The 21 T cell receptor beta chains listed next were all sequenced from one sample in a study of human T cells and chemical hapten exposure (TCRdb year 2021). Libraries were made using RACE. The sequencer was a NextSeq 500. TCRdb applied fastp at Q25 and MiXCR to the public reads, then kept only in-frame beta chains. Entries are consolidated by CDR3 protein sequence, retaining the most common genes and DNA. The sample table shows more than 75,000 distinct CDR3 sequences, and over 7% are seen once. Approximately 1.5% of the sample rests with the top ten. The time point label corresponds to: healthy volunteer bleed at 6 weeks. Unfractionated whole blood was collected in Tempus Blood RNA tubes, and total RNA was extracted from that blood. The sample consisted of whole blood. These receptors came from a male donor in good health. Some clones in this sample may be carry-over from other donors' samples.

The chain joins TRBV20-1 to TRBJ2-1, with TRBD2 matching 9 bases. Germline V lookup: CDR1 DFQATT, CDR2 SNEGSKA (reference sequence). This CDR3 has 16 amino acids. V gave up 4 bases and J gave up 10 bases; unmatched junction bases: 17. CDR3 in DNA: TGCAGTGCTAAAACTCCGGGACTAGCCGGAACAAGGGAGCAGTTCTTC. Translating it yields CSAKTPGLAGTREQFF.

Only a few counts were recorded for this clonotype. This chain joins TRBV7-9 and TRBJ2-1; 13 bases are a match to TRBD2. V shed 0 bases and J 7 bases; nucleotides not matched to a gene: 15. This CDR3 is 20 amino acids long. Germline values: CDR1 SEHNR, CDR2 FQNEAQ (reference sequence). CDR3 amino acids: CASSLARRAGLAGILNEQFF. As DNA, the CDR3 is TGTGCCAGCAGCTTAGCCCGCAGGGCGGGACTAGCGGGGATATTAAATGAGCAGTTCTTC.

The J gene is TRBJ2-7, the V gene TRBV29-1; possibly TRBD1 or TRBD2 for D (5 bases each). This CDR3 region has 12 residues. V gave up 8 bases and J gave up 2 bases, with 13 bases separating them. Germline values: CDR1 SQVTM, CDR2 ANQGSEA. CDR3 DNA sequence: TGCAGCTTTACCGGGACCACCTACGAGCAGTACTTC. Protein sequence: CSFTGTTYEQYF.

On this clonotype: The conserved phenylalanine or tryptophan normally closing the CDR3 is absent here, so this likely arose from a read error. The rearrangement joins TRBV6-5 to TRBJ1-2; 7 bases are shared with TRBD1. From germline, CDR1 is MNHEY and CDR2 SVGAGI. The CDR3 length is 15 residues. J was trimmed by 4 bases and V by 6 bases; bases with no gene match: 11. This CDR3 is CASSVGHRGSYGYTS. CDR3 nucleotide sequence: TGTGCCAGCAGCGTTGGACACAGGGGTTCCTATGGCTACACCTCC.

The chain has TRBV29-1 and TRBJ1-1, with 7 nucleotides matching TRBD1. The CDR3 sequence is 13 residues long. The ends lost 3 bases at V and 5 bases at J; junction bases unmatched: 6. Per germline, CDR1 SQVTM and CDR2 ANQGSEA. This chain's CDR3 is CSVDRGMATEAFF. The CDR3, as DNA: TGCAGCGTTGACAGGGGGATGGCGACTGAAGCTTTCTTT.

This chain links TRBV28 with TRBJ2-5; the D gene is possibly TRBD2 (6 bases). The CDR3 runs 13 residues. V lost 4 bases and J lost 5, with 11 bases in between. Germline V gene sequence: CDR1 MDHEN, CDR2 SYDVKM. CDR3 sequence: CASSSQRVETQYF. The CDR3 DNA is TGTGCCAGCAGTTCCCAGCGGGTCGAGACCCAGTACTTC.

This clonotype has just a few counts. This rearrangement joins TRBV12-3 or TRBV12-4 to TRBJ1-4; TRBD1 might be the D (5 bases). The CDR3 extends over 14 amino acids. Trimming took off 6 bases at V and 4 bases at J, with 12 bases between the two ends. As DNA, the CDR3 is TGTGCCAGCAGGATGACAGCAAGTAATGAAAAACTGTTTTTT. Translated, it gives CASRMTASNEKLFF.

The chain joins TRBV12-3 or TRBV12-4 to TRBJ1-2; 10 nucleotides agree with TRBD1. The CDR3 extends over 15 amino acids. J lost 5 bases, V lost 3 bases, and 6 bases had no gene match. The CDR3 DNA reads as TGTGCCAGCAGTTTCCTGGGACAGGGGAAATATGGCTACACCTTC. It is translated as CASSFLGQGKYGYTF.

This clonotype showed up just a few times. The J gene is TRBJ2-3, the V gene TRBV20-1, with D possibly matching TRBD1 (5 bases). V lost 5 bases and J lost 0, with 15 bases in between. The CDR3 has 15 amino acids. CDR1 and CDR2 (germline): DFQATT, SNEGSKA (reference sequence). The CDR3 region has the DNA TGCAGTGCTCCAAATCAAAGACAGAGCACAGATACGCAGTATTTT. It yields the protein CSAPNQRQSTDTQYF.

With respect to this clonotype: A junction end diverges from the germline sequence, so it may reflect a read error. The DNA of the CDR3 is TGTGCCAGCAGTCAAGAAGGGACTAGCGGGAGGAGGGGCACAGATACGCAGTATTTT. Its translation: CASSQEGTSGRRGTDTQYF. The genes are TRBV10-3 and TRBJ2-3, with 15 bases fitting TRBD2. Germline CDR1 is ENHRY and CDR2 is SYGVKD. There are 19 residues in the CDR3.

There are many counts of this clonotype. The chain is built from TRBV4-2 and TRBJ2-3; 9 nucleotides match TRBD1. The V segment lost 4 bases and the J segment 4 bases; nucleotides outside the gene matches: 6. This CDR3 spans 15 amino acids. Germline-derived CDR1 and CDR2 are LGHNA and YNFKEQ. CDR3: CASSLRTGDPDTQYF. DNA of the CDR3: TGTGCCAGCAGCCTTCGGACAGGGGATCCAGATACGCAGTATTTT.

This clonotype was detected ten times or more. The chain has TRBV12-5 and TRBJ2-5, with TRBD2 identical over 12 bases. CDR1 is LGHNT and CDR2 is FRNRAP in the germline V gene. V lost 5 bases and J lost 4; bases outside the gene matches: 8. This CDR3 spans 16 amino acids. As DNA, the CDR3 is TGTGCTAGTGGTCCGACTAGCGGGGGACCCGTAGAGACCCAGTACTTC. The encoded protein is CASGPTSGGPVETQYF.

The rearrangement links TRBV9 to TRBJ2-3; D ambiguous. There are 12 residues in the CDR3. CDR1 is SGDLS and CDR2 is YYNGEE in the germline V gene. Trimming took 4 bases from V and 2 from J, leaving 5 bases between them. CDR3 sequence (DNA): TGTGCCAGCAGCCATCCCACAGATACGCAGTATTTT. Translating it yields CASSHPTDTQYF.

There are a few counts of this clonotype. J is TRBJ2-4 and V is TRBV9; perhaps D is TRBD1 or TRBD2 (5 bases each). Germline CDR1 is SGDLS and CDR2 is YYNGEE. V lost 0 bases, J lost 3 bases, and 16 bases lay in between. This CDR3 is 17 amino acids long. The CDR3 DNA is TGTGCCAGCAGCGTAGCTCCCGCCCAGGGAGTCAAAAACATTCAGTACTTC. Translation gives CASSVAPAQGVKNIQYF.

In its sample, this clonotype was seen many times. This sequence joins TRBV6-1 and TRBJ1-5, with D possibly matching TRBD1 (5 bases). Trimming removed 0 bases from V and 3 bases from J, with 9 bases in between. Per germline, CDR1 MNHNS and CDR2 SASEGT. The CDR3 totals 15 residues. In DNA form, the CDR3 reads TGTGCCAGCAGTGAAGCGGGGGGTACCAATCAGCCCCAGCATTTT. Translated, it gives CASSEAGGTNQPQHF.

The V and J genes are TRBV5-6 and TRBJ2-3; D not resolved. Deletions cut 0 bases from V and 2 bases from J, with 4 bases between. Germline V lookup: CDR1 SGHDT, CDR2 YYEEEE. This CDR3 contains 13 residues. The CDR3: CASSLGYTDTQYF. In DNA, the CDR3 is TGTGCCAGCAGCTTGGGGTACACAGATACGCAGTATTTT.

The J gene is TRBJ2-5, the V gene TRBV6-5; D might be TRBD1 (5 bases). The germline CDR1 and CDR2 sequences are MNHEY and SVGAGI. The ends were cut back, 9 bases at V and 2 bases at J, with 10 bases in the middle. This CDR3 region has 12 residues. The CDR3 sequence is CARIQGQETQYF. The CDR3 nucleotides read TGTGCCAGGATTCAGGGACAAGAGACCCAGTACTTC.

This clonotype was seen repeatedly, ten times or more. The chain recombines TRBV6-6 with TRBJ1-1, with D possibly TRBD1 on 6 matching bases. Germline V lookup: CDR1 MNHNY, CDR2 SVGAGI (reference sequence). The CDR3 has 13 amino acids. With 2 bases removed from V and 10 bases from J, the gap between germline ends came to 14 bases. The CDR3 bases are TGTGCCAGCAGTTACGGGCTGGGGGCGATAGCTTTCTTT. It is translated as CASSYGLGAIAFF.

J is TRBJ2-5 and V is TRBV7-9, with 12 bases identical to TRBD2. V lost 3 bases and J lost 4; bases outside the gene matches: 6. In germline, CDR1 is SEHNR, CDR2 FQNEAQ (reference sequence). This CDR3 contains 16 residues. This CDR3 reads CASSLRRTSGTETQYF. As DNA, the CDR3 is TGTGCCAGCAGCTTGCGGAGGACTAGCGGGACAGAGACCCAGTACTTC.

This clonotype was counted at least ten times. CDR3 loop: CASKHRGLYTDTQYF. As DNA, the CDR3 is TGTGCCAGCAAGCACCGGGGGCTTTACACAGATACGCAGTATTTT. The rearrangement links TRBV2 to TRBJ2-3, with D possibly being TRBD1 or TRBD2 (6 bases each). Per germline, CDR1 SNHLY and CDR2 FYNNEI. V dropped 7 bases and J dropped 2 bases, with 16 bases sitting between them. The CDR3 consists of 15 residues.

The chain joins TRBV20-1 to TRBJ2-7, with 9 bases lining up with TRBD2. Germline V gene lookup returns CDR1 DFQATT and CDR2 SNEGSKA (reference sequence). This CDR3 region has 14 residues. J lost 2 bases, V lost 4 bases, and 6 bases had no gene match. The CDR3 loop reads CSATTSGKTYEQYF. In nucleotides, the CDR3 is TGCAGTGCTACGACTAGCGGCAAAACCTACGAGCAGTACTTC.